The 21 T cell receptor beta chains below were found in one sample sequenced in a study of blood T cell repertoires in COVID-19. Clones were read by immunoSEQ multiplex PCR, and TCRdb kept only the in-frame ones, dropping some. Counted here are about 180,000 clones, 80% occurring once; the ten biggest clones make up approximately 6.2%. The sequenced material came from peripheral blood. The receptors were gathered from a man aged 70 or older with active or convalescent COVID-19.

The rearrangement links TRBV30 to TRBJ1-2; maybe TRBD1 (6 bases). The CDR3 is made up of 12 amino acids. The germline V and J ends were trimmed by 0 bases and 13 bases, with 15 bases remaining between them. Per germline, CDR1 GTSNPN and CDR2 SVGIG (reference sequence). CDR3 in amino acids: CAWSVRRQDLTF. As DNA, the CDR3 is TGTGCCTGGAGTGTACGTAGACAGGATCTCACCTTC.

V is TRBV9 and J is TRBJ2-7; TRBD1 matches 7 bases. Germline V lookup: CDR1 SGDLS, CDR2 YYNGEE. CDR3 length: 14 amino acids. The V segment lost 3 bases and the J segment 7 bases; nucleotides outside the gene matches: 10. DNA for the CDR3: TGTGCCAGCAGCGCCTGGACAGGTAATAGAGAGCAGTACTTC. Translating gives CASSAWTGNREQYF.

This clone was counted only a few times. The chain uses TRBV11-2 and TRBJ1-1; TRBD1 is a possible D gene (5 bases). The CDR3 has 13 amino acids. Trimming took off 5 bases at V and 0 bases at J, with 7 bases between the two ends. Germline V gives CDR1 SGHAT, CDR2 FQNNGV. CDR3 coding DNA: TGTGCCAGCAGCCTACAGGTGAACACTGAAGCTTTCTTT. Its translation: CASSLQVNTEAFF.

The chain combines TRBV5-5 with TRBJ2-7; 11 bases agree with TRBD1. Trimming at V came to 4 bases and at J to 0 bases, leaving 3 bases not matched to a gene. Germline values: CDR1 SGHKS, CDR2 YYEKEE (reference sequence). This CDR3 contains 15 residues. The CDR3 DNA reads TGTGCCAGCAGCCAGGGACAGGGGGGCTCCTACGAGCAGTACTTC. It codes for CASSQGQGGSYEQYF. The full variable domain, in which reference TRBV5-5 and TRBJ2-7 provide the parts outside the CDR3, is DAGVTQSPTHLIKTRGQQVTLRCSPISGHKSVSWYQQVLGQGPQFIFQYYEKEERGRGNFPDRFSARQFPNYSSELNVNALLLGDSALYLCASSQGQGGSYEQYFGPGTRLTVT.

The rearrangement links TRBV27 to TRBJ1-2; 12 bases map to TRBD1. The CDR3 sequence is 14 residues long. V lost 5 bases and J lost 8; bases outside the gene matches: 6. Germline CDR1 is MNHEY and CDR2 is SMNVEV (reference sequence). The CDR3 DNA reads TGTGCCAGCAGTCCCGGGACAGGGGGCAGGGGCTACACCTTC. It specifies CASSPGTGGRGYTF.

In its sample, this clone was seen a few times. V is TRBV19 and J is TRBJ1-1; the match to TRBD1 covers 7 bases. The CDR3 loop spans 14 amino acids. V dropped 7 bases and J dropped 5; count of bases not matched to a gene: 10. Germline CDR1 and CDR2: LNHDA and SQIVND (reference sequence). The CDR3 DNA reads TGTGCCAGTACTACATCCTCAGGGGGAACTGAAGCTTTCTTT. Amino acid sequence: CASTTSSGGTEAFF. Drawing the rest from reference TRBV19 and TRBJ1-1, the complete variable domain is DGGITQSPKYLFRKEGQNVTLSCEQNLNHDAMYWYRQDPGQGLRLIYYSQIVNDFQKGDIAEGYSVSREKKESFPLTVTSAQKNPTAFYLCASTTSSGGTEAFFGQGTRLTVV.

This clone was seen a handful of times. DNA for the CDR3: TGTGCCAGCAGCGCCGGACAGGGTTTAATTAAGCCCCAGCATTTT. Its translation is CASSAGQGLIKPQHF. V and J are TRBV6-4 and TRBJ1-5, with 8 nucleotides matching TRBD1. The CDR3 spans 15 residues. V lost 6 bases and J lost 8; bases outside the gene matches: 12. Looked up from germline, CDR1 is MRHNA and CDR2 is SNTAGT.

The CDR3, as DNA: TGTGCCAGCTCACCTAGCTCCTCCTACGAGCAGTACTTC. As protein: CASSPSSSYEQYF. The V gene is TRBV18, the J gene TRBJ2-7; D call uncertain. This CDR3 spans 13 amino acids. Germline V gene lookup returns CDR1 KGHSH and CDR2 LQKENI. V lost 3 bases and J lost 0, with 6 bases in between.

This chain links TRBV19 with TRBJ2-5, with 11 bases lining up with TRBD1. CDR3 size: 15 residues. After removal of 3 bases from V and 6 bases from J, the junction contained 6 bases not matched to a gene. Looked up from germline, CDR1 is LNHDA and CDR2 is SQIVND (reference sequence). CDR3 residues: CASSIGTGGWQTQYF. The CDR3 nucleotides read TGTGCCAGTAGTATCGGGACAGGGGGATGGCAGACCCAGTACTTC.

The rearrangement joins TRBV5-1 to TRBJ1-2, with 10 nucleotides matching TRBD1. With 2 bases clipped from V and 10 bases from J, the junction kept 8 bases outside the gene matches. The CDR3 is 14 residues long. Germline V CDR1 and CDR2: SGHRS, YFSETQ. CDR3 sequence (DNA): TGCGCCAGCAGCTTATTTAGTGGACAGGGGGACTACACCTTC. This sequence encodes CASSLFSGQGDYTF.

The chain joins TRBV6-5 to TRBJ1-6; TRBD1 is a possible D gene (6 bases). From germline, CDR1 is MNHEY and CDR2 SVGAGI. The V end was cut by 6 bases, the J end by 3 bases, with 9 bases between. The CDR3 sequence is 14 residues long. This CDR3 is CASRGQLYNSPLHF. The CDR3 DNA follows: TGTGCCAGCAGAGGACAGCTCTATAATTCACCCCTCCACTTT.

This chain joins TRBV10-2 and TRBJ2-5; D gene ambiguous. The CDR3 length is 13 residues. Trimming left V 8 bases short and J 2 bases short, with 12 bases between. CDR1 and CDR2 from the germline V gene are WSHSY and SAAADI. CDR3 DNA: TGCGCCAGCGCAGTGACAATACAAGAGACCCAGTACTTC. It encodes CASAVTIQETQYF.

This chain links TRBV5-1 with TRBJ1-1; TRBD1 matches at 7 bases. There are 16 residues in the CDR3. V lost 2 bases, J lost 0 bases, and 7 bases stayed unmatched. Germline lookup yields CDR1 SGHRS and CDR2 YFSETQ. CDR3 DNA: TGCGCCAGCAGCTTACACAGGGGTATTATGAACACTGAAGCTTTCTTT. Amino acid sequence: CASSLHRGIMNTEAFF.

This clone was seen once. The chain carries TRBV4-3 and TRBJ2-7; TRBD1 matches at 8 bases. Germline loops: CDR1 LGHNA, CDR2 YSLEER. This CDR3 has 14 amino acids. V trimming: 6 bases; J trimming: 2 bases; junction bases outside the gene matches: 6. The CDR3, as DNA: TGCGCCAGCAGTCGAGGACAGGGTACCTACGAGCAGTACTTC. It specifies CASSRGQGTYEQYF.

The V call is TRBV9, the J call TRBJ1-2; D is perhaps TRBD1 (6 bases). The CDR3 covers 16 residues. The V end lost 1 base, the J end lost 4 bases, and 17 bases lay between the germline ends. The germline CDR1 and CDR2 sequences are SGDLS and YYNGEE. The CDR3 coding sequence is TGTGCCAGCAGCGTACACCCAGGGGTAGGGTCCTATGGCTACACCTTC. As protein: CASSVHPGVGSYGYTF.

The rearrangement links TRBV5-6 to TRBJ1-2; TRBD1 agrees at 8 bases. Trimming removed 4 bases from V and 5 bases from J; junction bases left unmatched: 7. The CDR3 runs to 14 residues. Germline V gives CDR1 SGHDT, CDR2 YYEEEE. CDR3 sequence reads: CASSLSGGLYGYTF. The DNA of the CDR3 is TGTGCCAGCAGCCTCTCAGGGGGCTTATATGGCTACACCTTC.

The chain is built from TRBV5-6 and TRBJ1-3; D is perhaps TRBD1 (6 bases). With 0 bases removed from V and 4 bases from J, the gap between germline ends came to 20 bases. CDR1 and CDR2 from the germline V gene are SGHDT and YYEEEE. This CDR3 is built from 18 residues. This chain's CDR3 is CASSLVVGQGTLGNTIYF. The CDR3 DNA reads TGTGCCAGCAGCTTGGTAGTAGGTCAGGGGACCTTGGGAAACACCATATATTTT.

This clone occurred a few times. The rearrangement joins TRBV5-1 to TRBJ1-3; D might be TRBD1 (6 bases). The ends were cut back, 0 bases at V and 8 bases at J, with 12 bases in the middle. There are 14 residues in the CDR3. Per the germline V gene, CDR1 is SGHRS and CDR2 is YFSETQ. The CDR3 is CASSLAQGEDTIYF. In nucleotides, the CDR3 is TGCGCCAGCAGCTTGGCACAGGGAGAAGACACCATATATTTT.

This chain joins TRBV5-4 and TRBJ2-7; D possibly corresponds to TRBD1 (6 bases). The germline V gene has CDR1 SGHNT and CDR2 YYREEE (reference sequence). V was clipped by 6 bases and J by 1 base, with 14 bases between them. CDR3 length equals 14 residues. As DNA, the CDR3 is TGTGCCAGCACCAATCAACAGGGATCCTACGAGCAGTACTTC. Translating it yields CASTNQQGSYEQYF.

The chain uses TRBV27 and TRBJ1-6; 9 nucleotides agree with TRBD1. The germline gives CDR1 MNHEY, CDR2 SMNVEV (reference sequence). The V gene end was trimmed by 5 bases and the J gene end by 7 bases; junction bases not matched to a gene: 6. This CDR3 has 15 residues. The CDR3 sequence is CASSLRTGDNSPLHF. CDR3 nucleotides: TGTGCCAGCAGTCTAAGGACAGGGGACAATTCACCCCTCCACTTT.

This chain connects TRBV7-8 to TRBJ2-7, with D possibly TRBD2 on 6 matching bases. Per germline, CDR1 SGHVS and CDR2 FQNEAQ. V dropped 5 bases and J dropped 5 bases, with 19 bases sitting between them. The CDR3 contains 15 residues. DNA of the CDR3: TGTGCCAGCAGCGCAAGGGAGGCCCTAACCCACGAGCAGTACTTC. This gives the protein CASSAREALTHEQYF.